The sequence of this T cell receptor beta chain was determined in a study of T cell responses to AZD1222 COVID-19 vaccine (dated by TCRdb to the early 2020s). Turning to the overall study: AZD1222 recipients whose second dose came at about 4 weeks and those whose second dose came at about 12 weeks were combined into one group, since spike-specific TCR depth and breadth did not differ between the two schedules. TCR sequencing was performed for 230 to 250 trial participants, of whom about 200 were given two doses of AZD1222 and approximately 25 were given two doses of MenACWY control vaccine. Enrollment into the trials was organized by age into subgroups of 18-55, 56-69 and 70-plus years, and those subgroups contained roughly 160, 29 and 62 TCR-sequenced participants, respectively. The research as a whole found: Participants were mostly white British and included more females than males, and it was suggested by the authors that clonal diversity may have been underestimated. Reportedly, almost half of the unique spike-specific TCRs recognized epitopes lying outside the regions that are mutated in the B.1.351 and B.1.1.7 variants. Only five or six AZD1222 recipients were SARS-CoV-2 seropositive at baseline, limiting conclusions about previously exposed vaccinees. Because no day 14 peak-response samples were available, the repertoires could be characterized only after the peak T cell response. In the small 56-69-year group, the increase in depth fell short of significance, most likely because of low power. The whole spike protein was spanned by vaccine-associated CD4 TCRs, and dominant responses were seen in regions 160-218 and 743-854. After two AZD1222 doses, spike-specific TCR breadth and depth were significantly higher than at day 0 and than in MenACWY recipients.

Notes on this clone: What this receptor recognizes is not known. No clone much larger than this one lies a single base away; base qualities are absent.

Reading the germline V gene gives CDR1 MGHRA and CDR2 YSYEKL. V is pared back by 4 bases and J by 0 bases, with 15 bases lying between the germline termini. The CDR3, from cysteine to phenylalanine, totals 16 residues. The entry retains the CDR3 DNA only, 48 bases that are in frame from base 1. The CDR3 regions of human TCRbeta chains were analyzed by immunosequencing. The source study handled its data this way. Repertoire TCRs were checked for matches against a reference library of SARS-CoV-2-specific TCRs that had been generated using the MIRA antigen-specificity platform. Breadth was defined as the fraction of unique TCRs that were SARS-CoV-2-associated, and depth was defined as the fraction of total T cells that were SARS-CoV-2-associated. Using the MIRA data, each spike-specific TCR was mapped to the spike region that the TCR reacts to and placed in a CD4 or CD8 class. Log10-transformed breadth and depth values were compared by one-way ANOVA with Sidak's multiple comparisons tests. TCRdb limited this immuneACCESS table to in-frame rearrangements with V and J called. A share of clones is missing; checked studies link under half to unresolved V genes, and the rest is unexplained. Clone size and V and J calls were adopted from that table, with D and trimming inferred from the DNA. The sample table lists about 72,000 clones, 80% to 90% of them with a count of one. The leading ten clones occupy 24% of the sample.

The sample's time point label is to be understood as: baseline before first vaccination. Vaccinee samples were obtained from the UK trials COV001 and COV002, which included a single-blind randomized controlled phase 2/3 trial of AZD1222 (ChAdOx1 nCoV-19) in healthy adults. For TCRbeta chain sequencing, PBMC samples were collected from trial participants at day 0 and at day 28 after the second dose. The sequence was collected from an adult in good health. The sequence links TRBV4-1 to TRBJ1-2; no D segment can be confidently identified. The sequencing used peripheral blood, collected on day 0 of AZD1222 vaccination. The bases are TGCGCCAGCAGCCGGTCAGCAGCTGTATCTAACTATGGCTACACCTTC. Translated, it reads CASSRSAAVSNYGYTF.